The following is a T cell receptor (beta chain) sequence with its context. Its antigen has not been determined. Per-base quality was not reported, and no clone a single base away is much larger than it. The data derive from a study of control samples from healthy donors and cancer patients (dated by TCRdb to about 2020). Libraries were made using the immunoSEQ multiplex PCR assay. Drawn from immuneACCESS, this table holds only the in-frame rearrangements with V and J called that TCRdb kept. Clones are partly lost; checked studies trace under half to an unresolved V gene and leave the rest unexplained. In all, the sample holds 75,000 to 90,000 clones, and over 75% of those were seen once. The biggest ten clones account for roughly 7% of the sample. CDR1 and CDR2 were assigned from the germline V gene as SGHAT and FQNNGV. Its CDR3 holds 18 amino acids, cysteine through phenylalanine. Of all the DNA, just the CDR3 is kept, 54 bases in frame from base 1. Here V drops 5 bases and J drops 0 bases, and the junction holds 10 bases not matched to any gene.

This chain joins TRBV11-2 to TRBJ2-7; a stretch of 13 junction bases matches TRBD2. The material sequenced was blood. The clonotype comes from a man aged 45-65 years in good health. The nucleotide sequence is given as TGTGCCAGCAGCCCGACTAGCGGGGGGTTGGGAAGCTCCTACGAGCAGTACTTC. Its protein is CASSPTSGGLGSSYEQYF.